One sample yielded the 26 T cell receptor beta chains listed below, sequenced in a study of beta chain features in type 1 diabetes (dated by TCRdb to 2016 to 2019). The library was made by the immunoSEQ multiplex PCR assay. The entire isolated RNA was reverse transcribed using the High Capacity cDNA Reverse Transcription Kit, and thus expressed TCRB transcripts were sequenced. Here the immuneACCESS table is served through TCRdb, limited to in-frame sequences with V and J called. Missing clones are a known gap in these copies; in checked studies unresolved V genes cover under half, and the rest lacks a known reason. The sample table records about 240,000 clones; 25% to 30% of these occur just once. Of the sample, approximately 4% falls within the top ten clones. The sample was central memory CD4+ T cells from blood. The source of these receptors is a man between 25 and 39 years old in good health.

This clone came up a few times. CDR3 nucleotides: TGTGCCAGCAGCCTAATCTCTAGCGGGGGTTACAATGAGCAGTTCTTC. Residues: CASSLISSGGYNEQFF. The gene calls are TRBV9 and TRBJ2-1; the match to TRBD2 covers 10 bases. CDR1 and CDR2 (germline): SGDLS, YYNGEE. CDR3 length: 16 amino acids. Trimming took 4 bases from V and 4 from J; bases not matched to a gene: 8.

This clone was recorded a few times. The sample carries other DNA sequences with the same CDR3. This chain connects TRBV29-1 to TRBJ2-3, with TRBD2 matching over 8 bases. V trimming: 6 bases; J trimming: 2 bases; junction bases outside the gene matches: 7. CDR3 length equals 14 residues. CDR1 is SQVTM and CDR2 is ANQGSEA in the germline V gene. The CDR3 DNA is TGCAGCGTAGGACTAGCCGGGAACACAGATACGCAGTATTTT. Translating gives CSVGLAGNTDTQYF.

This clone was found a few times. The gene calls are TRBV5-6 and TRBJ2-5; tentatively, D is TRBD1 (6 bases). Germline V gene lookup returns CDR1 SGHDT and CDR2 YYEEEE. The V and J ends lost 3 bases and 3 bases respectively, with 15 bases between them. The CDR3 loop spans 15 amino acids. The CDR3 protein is CASSYYRTGKETQYF. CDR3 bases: TGTGCCAGCAGCTATTACCGCACAGGGAAAGAGACCCAGTACTTC.

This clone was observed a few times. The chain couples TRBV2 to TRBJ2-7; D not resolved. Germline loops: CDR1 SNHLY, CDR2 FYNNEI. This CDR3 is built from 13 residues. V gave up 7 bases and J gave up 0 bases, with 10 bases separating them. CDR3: CASISQSSYEQYF. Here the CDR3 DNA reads TGTGCCAGCATTAGTCAGAGCTCCTACGAGCAGTACTTC.

The CDR3 loop reads CASSSPGTGRGYTF. The DNA for the CDR3 is TGTGCCAGCAGCTCCCCCGGGACAGGGCGGGGCTACACCTTC. The chain joins TRBV5-5 to TRBJ1-2, with 9 bases matching TRBD1. The V gene end was trimmed by 3 bases and the J gene end by 8 bases; junction bases not matched to a gene: 8. Germline CDR1 and CDR2: SGHKS and YYEKEE (reference sequence). The CDR3 consists of 14 residues.

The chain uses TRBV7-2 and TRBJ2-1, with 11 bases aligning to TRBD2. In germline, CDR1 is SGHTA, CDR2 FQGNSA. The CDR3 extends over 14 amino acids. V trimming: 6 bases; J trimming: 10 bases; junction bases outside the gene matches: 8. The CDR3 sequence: CASRQTSGVREQFF. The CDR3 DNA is TGTGCCAGCAGGCAGACTAGCGGGGTCAGGGAGCAGTTCTTC.

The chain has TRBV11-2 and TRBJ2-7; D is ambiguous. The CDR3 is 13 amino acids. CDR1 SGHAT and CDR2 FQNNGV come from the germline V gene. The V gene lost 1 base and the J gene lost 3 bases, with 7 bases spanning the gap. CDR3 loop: CASSLASGYEQYF. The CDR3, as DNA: TGTGCCAGCAGCTTAGCATCCGGCTACGAGCAGTACTTC.

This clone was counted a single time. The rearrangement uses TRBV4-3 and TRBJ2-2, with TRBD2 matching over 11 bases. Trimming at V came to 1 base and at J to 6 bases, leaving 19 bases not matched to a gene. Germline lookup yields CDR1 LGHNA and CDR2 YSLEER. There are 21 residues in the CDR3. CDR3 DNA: TGCGCCAGCAGCCAAGCGCTCTTGGGTTGGGTAGCGGGAGGGTCTCCCGGGGAGCTGTTTTTT. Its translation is CASSQALLGWVAGGSPGELFF.

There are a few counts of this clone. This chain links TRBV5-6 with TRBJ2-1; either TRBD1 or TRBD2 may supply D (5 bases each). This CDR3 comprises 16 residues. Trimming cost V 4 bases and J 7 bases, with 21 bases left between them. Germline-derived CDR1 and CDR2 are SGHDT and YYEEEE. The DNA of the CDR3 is TGTGCCAGCAGCCAAACCGGGGCACTCAGGCCGAATGAGCAGTTCTTC. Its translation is CASSQTGALRPNEQFF.

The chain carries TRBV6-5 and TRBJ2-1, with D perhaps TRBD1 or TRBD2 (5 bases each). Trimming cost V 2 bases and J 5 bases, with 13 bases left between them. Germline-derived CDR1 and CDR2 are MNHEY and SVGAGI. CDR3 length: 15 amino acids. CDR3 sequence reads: CASSYEAGTNNEQFF. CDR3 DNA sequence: TGTGCCAGCAGTTACGAGGCAGGGACCAACAATGAGCAGTTCTTC.

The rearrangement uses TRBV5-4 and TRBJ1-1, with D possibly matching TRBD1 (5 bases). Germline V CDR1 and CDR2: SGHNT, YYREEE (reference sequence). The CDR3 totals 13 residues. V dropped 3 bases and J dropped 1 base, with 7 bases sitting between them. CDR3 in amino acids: CASSSGPNTEAFF. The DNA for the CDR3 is TGTGCCAGCAGCTCGGGGCCGAACACTGAAGCTTTCTTT.

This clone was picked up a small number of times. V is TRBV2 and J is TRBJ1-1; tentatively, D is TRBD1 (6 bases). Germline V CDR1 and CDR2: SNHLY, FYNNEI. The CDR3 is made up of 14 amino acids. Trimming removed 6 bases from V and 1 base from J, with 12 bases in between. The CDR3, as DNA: TGTGCCAGCAGAGGGGGACTGGAGAACACTGAAGCTTTCTTT. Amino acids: CASRGGLENTEAFF.

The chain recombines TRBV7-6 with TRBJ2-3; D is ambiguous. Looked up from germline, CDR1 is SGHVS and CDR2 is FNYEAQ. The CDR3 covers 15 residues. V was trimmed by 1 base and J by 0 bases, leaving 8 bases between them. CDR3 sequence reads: CASSLDRTSTDTQYF. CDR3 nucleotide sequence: TGTGCCAGCAGCTTAGACCGTACTAGCACAGATACGCAGTATTTT.

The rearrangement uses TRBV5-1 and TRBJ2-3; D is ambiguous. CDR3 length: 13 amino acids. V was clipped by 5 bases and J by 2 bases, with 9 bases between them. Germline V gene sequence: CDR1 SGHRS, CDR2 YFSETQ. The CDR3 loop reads CASRSGSTDTQYF. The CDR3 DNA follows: TGCGCCAGCAGATCCGGGTCCACAGATACGCAGTATTTT.

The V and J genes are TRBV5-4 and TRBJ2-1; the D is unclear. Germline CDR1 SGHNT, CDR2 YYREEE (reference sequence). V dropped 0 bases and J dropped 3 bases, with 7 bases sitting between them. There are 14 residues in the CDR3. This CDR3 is CASSLGSYYNEQFF. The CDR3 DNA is TGTGCCAGCAGCTTGGGCAGTTACTACAATGAGCAGTTCTTC.

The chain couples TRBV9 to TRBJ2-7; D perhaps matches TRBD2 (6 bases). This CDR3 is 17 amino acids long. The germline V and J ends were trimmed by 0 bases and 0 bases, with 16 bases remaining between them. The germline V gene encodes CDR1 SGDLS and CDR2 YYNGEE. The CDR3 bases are TGTGCCAGCAGCGTAGGCCCCAGACAGACTAGCTCCTACGAGCAGTACTTC. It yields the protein CASSVGPRQTSSYEQYF.

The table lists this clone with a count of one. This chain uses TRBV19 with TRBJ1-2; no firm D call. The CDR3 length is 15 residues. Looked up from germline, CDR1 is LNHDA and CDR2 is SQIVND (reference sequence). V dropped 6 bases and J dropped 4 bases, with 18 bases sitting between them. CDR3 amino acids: CASRNAGGKFYGYTF. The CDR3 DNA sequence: TGTGCCAGTAGAAACGCGGGCGGAAAATTCTATGGCTACACCTTC.

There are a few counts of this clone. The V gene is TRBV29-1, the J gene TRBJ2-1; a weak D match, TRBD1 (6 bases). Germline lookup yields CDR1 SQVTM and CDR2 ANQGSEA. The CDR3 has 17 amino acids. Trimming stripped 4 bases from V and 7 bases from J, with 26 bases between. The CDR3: CSVVYSRGEGLRNEQFF. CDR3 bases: TGCAGCGTTGTTTATTCCAGGGGAGAGGGCCTTAGGAATGAGCAGTTCTTC.

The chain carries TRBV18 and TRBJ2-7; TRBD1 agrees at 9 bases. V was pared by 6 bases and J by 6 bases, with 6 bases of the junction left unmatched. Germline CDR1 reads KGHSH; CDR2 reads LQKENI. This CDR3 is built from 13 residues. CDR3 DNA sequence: TGTGCCAGCTCTTTACAGACAGGGGGCGAGCAGTACTTC. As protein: CASSLQTGGEQYF.

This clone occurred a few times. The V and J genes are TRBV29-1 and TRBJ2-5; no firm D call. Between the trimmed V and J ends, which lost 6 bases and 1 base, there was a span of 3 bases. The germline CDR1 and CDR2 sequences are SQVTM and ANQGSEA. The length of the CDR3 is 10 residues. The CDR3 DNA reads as TGCAGCGTAGCCCAAGAGACCCAGTACTTC. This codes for CSVAQETQYF.

The CDR3 DNA reads as TGTGCCAGCAGCACCCGGGACAGGGAAGAGACCCAGTACTTC. It yields the protein CASSTRDREETQYF. The chain joins TRBV7-9 to TRBJ2-5; 9 bases map to TRBD1. V lost 5 bases and J lost 3; bases outside the gene matches: 4. The CDR3 is made up of 14 amino acids. The germline gives CDR1 SEHNR, CDR2 FQNEAQ (reference sequence).

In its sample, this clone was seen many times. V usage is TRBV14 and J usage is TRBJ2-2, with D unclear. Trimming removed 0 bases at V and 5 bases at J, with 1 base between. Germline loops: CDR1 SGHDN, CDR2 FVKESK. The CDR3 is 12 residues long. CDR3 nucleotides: TGTGCCAGCAGCCAAGATACCGGGGAGCTGTTTTTT. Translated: CASSQDTGELFF.

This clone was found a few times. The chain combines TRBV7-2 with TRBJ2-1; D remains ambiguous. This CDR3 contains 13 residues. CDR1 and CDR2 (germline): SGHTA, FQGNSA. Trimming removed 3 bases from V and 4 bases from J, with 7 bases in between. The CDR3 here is CASSFNSYNEQFF. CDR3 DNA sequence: TGTGCCAGCAGCTTTAACTCGTACAATGAGCAGTTCTTC.

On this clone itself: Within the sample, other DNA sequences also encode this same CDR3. The CDR3 nucleotides are TGCGCCAGCAGTCTGGAGGGAAGCAATCAGCCCCAGCATTTT. Amino acid sequence: CASSLEGSNQPQHF. The chain recombines TRBV5-1 with TRBJ1-5; no firm D call. The CDR3 has 14 amino acids. Germline values: CDR1 SGHRS, CDR2 YFSETQ. Trimming stripped 5 bases from V and 1 base from J, with 10 bases between.

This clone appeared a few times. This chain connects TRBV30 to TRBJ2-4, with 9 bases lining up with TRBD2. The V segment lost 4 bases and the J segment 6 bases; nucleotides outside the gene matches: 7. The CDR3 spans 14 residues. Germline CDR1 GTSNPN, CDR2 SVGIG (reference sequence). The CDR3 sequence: CAWKASGKLNIQYF. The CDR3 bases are TGTGCCTGGAAGGCTAGCGGGAAGCTAAACATTCAGTACTTC.

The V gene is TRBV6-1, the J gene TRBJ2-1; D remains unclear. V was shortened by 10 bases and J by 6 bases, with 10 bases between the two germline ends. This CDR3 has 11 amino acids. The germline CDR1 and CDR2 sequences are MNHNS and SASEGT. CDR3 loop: CATTLRNEQFF. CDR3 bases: TGTGCCACGACCCTTCGCAATGAGCAGTTCTTC.